This T cell receptor beta chain was identified during a study of T cells after posttransplantation cyclophosphamide. Study-level points and caveats: After PTCy, TRB diversity resembled that of CNI/methotrexate controls.

Produced via immunoSEQ multiplex PCR; TCRdb's table is partial and in-frame only. The sample lists about 9,200 clones, nearly 99% occurring once. Germline V gene sequence: CDR1 LGHNA, CDR2 YSLEER. Trimming removed 0 bases from V and 0 bases from J, with 12 bases in between. The CDR3 length is 17 residues. In the case of this clone: Its antigen is undetermined.

V and J are TRBV4-3 and TRBJ1-3, with D maybe TRBD1 (6 bases). The sequence was obtained from a man aged 50 to 60 in good health, CMV-negative, and a related stem cell transplant donor. The sample comprised naive CD8+ T cells sorted from PBMCs. The CDR3 DNA sequence: TGCGCCAGCAGCCAAGAACACAGGGCGGACTCTGGAAACACCATATATTTT. Translating it yields CASSQEHRADSGNTIYF.